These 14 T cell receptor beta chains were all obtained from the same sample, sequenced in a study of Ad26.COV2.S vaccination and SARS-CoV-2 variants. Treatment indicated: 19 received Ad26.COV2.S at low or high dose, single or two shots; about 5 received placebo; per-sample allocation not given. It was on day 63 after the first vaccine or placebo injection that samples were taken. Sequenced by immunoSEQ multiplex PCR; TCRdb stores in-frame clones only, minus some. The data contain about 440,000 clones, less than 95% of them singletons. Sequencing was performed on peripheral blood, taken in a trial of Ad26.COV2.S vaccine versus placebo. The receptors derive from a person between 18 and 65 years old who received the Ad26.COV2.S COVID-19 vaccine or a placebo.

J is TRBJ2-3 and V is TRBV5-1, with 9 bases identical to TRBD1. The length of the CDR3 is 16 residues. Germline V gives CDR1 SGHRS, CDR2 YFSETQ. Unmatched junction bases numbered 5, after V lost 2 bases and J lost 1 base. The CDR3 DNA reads TGCGCCAGCAGCTTTAGACAGGGGGTGGGCACAGATACGCAGTATTTT. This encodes CASSFRQGVGTDTQYF.

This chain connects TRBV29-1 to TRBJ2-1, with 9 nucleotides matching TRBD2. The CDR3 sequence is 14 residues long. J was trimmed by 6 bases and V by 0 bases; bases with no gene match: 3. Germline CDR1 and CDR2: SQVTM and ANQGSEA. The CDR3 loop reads CSVEDSGSGNEQFF. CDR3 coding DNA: TGCAGCGTTGAAGATAGCGGGAGTGGCAATGAGCAGTTCTTC.

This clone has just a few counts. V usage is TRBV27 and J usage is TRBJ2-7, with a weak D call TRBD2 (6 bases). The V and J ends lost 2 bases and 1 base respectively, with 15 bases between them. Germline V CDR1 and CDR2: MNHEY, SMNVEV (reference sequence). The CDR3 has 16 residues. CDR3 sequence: CASSLGIPGLSYEQYF. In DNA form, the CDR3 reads TGTGCCAGCAGTTTAGGTATCCCCGGACTATCCTACGAGCAGTACTTC.

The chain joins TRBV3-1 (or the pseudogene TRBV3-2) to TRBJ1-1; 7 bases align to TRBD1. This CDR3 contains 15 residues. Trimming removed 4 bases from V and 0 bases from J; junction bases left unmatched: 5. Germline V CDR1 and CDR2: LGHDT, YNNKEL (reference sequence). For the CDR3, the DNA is TGTGCCAGCAGCCTTACCGGGACAGTGAACACTGAAGCTTTCTTT. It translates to CASSLTGTVNTEAFF.

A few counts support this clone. The CDR3 region has the DNA TGTGCCAGCAGCTTCGACAGGGGCTACGAGCAGTACTTC. This encodes CASSFDRGYEQYF. The chain links TRBV7-3 to TRBJ2-7, with TRBD1 matching over 8 bases. Germline V CDR1 and CDR2: SGHTA, FQGTGA. CDR3 length: 13 residues. Trimming cost V 3 bases and J 3 bases; bases outside gene matches: 1.

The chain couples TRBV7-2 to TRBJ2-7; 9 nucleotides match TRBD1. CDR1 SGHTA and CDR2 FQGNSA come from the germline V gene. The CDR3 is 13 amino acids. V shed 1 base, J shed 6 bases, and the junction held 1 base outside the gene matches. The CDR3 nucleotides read TGTGCCAGCAGCTTAGAACAGGGGGCCGAGCAGTACTTC. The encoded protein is CASSLEQGAEQYF.

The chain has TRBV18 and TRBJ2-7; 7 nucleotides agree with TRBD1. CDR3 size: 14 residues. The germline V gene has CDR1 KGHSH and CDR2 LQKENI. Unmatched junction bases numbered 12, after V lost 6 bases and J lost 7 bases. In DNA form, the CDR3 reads TGTGCCAGCTCCCCAGGAGGACAGGCTAGTGAGCAGTACTTC. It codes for CASSPGGQASEQYF.

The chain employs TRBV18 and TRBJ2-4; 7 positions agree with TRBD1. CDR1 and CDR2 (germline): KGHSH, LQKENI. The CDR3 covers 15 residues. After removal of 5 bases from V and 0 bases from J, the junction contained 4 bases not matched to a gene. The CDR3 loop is CASSAYRGAKNIQYF. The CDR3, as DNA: TGTGCCAGCTCAGCCTACAGGGGAGCCAAAAACATTCAGTACTTC.

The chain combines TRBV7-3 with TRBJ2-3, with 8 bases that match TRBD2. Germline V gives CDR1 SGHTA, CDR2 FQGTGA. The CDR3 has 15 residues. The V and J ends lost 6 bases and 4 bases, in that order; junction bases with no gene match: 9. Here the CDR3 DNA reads TGTGCCAGCAGTAACCAGGCGGGAGGTGCAGATACGCAGTATTTT. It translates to CASSNQAGGADTQYF.

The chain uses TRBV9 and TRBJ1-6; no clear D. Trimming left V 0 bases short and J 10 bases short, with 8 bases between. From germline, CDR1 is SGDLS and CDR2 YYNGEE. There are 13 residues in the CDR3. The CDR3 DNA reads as TGTGCCAGCAGCGTAGTAAACGAGTCACCCCTCCACTTT. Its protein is CASSVVNESPLHF.

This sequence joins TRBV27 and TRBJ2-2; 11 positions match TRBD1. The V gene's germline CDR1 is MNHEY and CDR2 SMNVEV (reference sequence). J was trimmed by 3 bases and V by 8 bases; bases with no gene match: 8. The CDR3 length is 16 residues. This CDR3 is CASGTLDRGHTGELFF. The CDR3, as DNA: TGTGCCAGCGGAACCTTGGACAGGGGGCACACCGGGGAGCTGTTTTTT.

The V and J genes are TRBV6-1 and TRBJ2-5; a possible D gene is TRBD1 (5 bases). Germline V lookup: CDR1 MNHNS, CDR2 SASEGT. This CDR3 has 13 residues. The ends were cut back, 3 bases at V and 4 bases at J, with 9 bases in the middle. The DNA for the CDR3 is TGTGCCAGCAGTGATCGCAGGGTAGAGACCCAGTACTTC. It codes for CASSDRRVETQYF.

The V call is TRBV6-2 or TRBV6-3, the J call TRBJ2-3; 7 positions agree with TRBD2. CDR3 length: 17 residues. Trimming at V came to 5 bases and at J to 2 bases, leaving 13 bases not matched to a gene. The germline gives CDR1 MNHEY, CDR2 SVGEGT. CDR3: CASSLGFVSGITDTQYF. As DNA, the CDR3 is TGTGCCAGCAGTCTGGGATTTGTAAGCGGGATCACAGATACGCAGTATTTT.

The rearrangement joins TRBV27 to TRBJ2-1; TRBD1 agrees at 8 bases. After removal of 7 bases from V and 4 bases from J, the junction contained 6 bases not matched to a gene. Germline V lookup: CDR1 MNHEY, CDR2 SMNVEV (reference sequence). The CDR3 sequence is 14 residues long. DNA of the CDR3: TGTGCCAGCAAAGGCAGGGGGCATTACAATGAGCAGTTCTTC. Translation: CASKGRGHYNEQFF.